A selection of T cell receptor beta chains follows, all from one sample in a study of Ad26.COV2.S vaccination and SARS-CoV-2 variants. TCRdb keeps only in-frame clones here, not all; method: immunoSEQ multiplex PCR. In the table there are hundreds of thousands of clones, 90% of which are singletons. The sample in question was peripheral blood, obtained in a trial of Ad26.COV2.S vaccine versus placebo. The source is a person aged 18 to 65 who received the Ad26.COV2.S COVID-19 vaccine or a placebo. Both conserved end residues are part of each CDR3. Each record gives: J gene, V gene, CDR3 protein.

>TRBJ1-5|TRBV15
CATSRDRDLSNQPQHF
>TRBJ2-3|TRBV9
CASSVGGSLTDTQYF
>TRBJ2-1|TRBV6-2/TRBV6-3
CASSWRSSYNEQFF
>TRBJ1-6|TRBV30
CAWRGPDYNSPLHF
>TRBJ2-5|TRBV7-3
CASSLGAGGATETQYF
>TRBJ1-5|TRBV6-5
CASSYKKGGEAQHF
>TRBJ1-3|TRBV10-3
CAISESSLISGNTIYF
>TRBJ2-7|TRBV5-1
CASSMYSGQGYEQYF
>TRBJ2-5|TRBV7-3
CASSLDRQETQYF
>TRBJ1-5|TRBV6-2/TRBV6-3
CASSYSIGTGVSRGNQPQHF
>TRBJ2-3|TRBV5-4
CASSLSPSTDTQYF
>TRBJ2-2|TRBV25-1
CASSEGVTANTGELFF
>TRBJ2-1|TRBV4-2
CASSQEGTRYNEQFF
>TRBJ2-7|TRBV27
CASSLSGTGVSYEQYF
>TRBJ2-4|TRBV4-3
CASSQGAGDPKNIQYF
>TRBJ2-1|TRBV27
CASRRLAGDNEQFF
>TRBJ2-5|TRBV5-1
CASSLGGQGQETQYF
>TRBJ1-1|TRBV6-2/TRBV6-3
CASSYGGGGGTEAFF
>TRBJ2-5|TRBV29-1
CSVGGAGKETQYF
>TRBJ2-7|TRBV6-2/TRBV6-3
CASSDRGPFYEQYF
>TRBJ2-4|TRBV7-2
CASRSPTTLAKNIQYF
>TRBJ1-2|TRBV7-8
CASRSPGTYGYTF